What follows are 12 T cell receptor beta chains derived from one specimen sequenced in a study of CD8+CD57+ T cells in acquired aplastic anemia. Genomic DNA constituted the template upon which TCR beta VDJ and CDR3 profiling was performed. TCRdb ran MiXCR on the reads and lists one entry per CDR3 protein. The sample shows roughly 250,000 distinct CDR3 sequences, approximately 45% of them seen only once. Patients chosen for sequencing had shown CD8+CD57+ cell expansion by flow cytometry. The material sequenced was sorted CD4+, CD8+, or CD8+CD57+ T cells (not recorded which) from PBMCs. The receptor source for this set is a human donor with aplastic anemia.

Concerning this clonotype: A read error may be the cause here, since a much bigger clone is one base away. This sequence joins TRBV5-6 and TRBJ2-7; no clear D. Germline V gives CDR1 SGHDT, CDR2 YYEEEE. The CDR3 spans 14 residues. The ends were cut back, 4 bases at V and 1 base at J, with 12 bases in the middle. The CDR3 protein is CASSPRHGSYEQYF. The CDR3 DNA reads as TGTGCCAGCAGCCCGAGACACGGTTCCTACGAGCAGTACTTC. Supplemented by reference TRBV5-6 and TRBJ2-7, the full variable domain reads DAGVTQSPTHLIKTRGQQVTLRCSPKSGHDTVSWYQQALGQGPQFIFQYYEEEERQRGNFPDRFSGHQFPNYSSELNVNALLLGDSALYLCASSPRHGSYEQYFGPGTRLTVT.

A single count supports this clonotype. The rearrangement uses TRBV7-9 and TRBJ2-5, with a tentative D call TRBD2 (6 bases). The length of the CDR3 is 13 residues. V dropped 5 bases and J dropped 5 bases, with 12 bases sitting between them. The germline V gene encodes CDR1 SEHNR and CDR2 FQNEAQ (reference sequence). The CDR3 protein is CASSGRGLETQYF. The CDR3 DNA reads TGTGCCAGCAGCGGGCGGGGCTTGGAGACCCAGTACTTC.

This clonotype turned up a few times. A read error is possible here, since a much larger clone lies one base away. This CDR3 is missing its conserved last phenylalanine or tryptophan, likely due to a read error. The chain has TRBV2 and TRBJ2-1; D possibly corresponds to TRBD1 (6 bases). The CDR3 contains 12 residues. Germline CDR1 and CDR2: SNHLY and FYNNEI. Deletions cut 7 bases from V and 8 bases from J, with 12 bases between. This CDR3 reads CASIEGVDEQFL. CDR3 sequence (DNA): TGTGCCAGCATAGAGGGGGTCGATGAGCAGTTCCTC.

At least ten counts were recorded for this clonotype. The rearrangement links TRBV7-9 to TRBJ1-1, with TRBD1 identical over 8 bases. Germline trimming cut 5 bases from V and 4 bases from J; bases unmatched to any gene: 6. The germline gives CDR1 SEHNR, CDR2 FQNEAQ (reference sequence). The CDR3 sequence is 14 residues long. CDR3 amino acids: CASSPTGVTTEAFF. For the CDR3, the DNA is TGTGCCAGCAGCCCGACAGGGGTAACCACTGAAGCTTTCTTT.

The chain carries TRBV9 and TRBJ1-1; tentative D call: TRBD1 (6 bases). Germline-derived CDR1 and CDR2 are SGDLS and YYNGEE. V lost 5 bases and J lost 5, with 13 bases in between. The CDR3 is 13 residues long. CDR3 region: CASSAGGITEAFF. The CDR3, as DNA: TGTGCCAGCAGTGCGGGGGGCATTACTGAAGCTTTCTTT.

This clonotype occurred many times. The V call is TRBV7-9, the J call TRBJ2-3; TRBD1 matches at 8 bases. From germline, CDR1 is SEHNR and CDR2 FQNEAQ (reference sequence). CDR3 length: 15 residues. J lost 6 bases, V lost 3 bases, and 8 bases had no gene match. CDR3 in amino acids: CASSLFQGAVDTQYF. The CDR3 coding sequence is TGTGCCAGCAGCTTGTTTCAGGGGGCTGTCGATACGCAGTATTTT. Using reference TRBV7-9 and TRBJ2-3 for the parts outside the CDR3, the full variable domain is DTGVSQNPRHKITKRGQNVTFRCDPISEHNRLYWYRQTLGQGPEFLTYFQNEAQLEKSRLLSDRFSAERPKGSFSTLEIQRTEQGDSAMYLCASSLFQGAVDTQYFGPGTRLTVL.

The CDR3 nucleotides read TGTGCCACCAGTGATTCCTCCGGGACAGGGGAGCCCTACGAGCAGTACTTC. It yields the protein CATSDSSGTGEPYEQYF. V usage is TRBV24-1 and J usage is TRBJ2-7, with 10 bases fitting TRBD1. Trimming cost V 2 bases and J 2 bases; bases outside gene matches: 8. CDR1 is KGHDR and CDR2 is SFDVKD in the germline V gene. The CDR3 contains 17 residues.

This clonotype was picked up many times. The chain employs TRBV20-1 and TRBJ2-5; 7 bases agree with TRBD1. CDR1 and CDR2 (germline): DFQATT, SNEGSKA (reference sequence). V was pared by 1 base and J by 3 bases, with 8 bases of the junction left unmatched. CDR3 length equals 15 residues. The CDR3: CSARAYKDREETQYF. The CDR3 DNA reads TGCAGTGCTAGAGCCTATAAAGACAGGGAAGAGACCCAGTACTTC.

This clonotype appeared many times. The chain couples TRBV29-1 to TRBJ2-1; D remains unclear. This CDR3 comprises 12 residues. Germline values: CDR1 SQVTM, CDR2 ANQGSEA. Trimming stripped 5 bases from V and 0 bases from J, with 5 bases between. The CDR3 region has the DNA TGCAGCGTTTATAGCTCCTACAATGAGCAGTTCTTC. Protein product: CSVYSSYNEQFF.

The V call is TRBV15, the J call TRBJ2-5; D is possibly TRBD2 (5 bases). This CDR3 is built from 15 residues. Trimming pared 2 bases from V and 2 bases from J, leaving 12 bases between. Germline values: CDR1 LNHNV, CDR2 YYDKDF (reference sequence). The CDR3 region has the DNA TGTGCCACCAGCAGACTTACTAGGCTTCAAGAGACCCAGTACTTC. Protein sequence: CATSRLTRLQETQYF.

In this sample, this clonotype turned up many times. The V gene is TRBV14, the J gene TRBJ2-7, with 7 bases lining up with TRBD2. Trimming at V came to 3 bases and at J to 3 bases, leaving 2 bases not matched to a gene. Germline values: CDR1 SGHDN, CDR2 FVKESK. CDR3 length: 13 residues. This CDR3 reads CASSHGGGYEQYF. The CDR3, as DNA: TGTGCCAGCAGCCATGGGGGGGGCTACGAGCAGTACTTC.

The table lists this clonotype with many counts. The rearrangement uses TRBV4-3 and TRBJ2-7, with a weak D call TRBD1 (5 bases). CDR3 length: 15 residues. V was clipped by 0 bases and J by 5 bases, with 14 bases between them. CDR1 and CDR2 from the germline V gene are LGHNA and YSLEER. The CDR3 protein is CASSQDWGPYHEQYF. DNA of the CDR3: TGCGCCAGCAGCCAAGATTGGGGCCCGTACCACGAGCAGTACTTC.